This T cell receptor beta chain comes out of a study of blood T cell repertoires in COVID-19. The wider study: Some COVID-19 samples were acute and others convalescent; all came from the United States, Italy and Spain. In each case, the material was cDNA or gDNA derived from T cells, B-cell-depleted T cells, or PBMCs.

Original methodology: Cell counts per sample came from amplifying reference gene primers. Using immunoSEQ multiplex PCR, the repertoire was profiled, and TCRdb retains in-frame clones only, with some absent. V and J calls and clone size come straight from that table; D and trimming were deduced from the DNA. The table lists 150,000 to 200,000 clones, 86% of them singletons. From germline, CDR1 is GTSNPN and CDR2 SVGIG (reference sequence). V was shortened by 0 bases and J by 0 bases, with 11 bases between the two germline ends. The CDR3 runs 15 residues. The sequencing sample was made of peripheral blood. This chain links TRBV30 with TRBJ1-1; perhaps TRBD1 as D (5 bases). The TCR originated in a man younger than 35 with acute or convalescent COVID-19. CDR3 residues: CAWSVVDRLNTEAFF. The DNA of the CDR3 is TGTGCCTGGAGTGTAGTCGACAGACTGAACACTGAAGCTTTCTTT.